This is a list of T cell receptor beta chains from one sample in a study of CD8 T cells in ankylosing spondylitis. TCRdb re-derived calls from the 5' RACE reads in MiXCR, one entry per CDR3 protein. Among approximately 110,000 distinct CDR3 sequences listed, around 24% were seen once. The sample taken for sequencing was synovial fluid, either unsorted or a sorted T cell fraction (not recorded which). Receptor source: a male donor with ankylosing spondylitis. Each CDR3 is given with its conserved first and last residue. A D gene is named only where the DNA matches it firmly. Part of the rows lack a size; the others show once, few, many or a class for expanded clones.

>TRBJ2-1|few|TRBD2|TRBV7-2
CASQLAGGDEQFF
TGTGCCTCCCAACTAGCGGGAGGGGATGAGCAGTTCTTC
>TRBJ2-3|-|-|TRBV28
CASSLLVGSTDTQYF
TGTGCCAGCAGTTTATTAGTAGGGAGCACAGATACGCAGTATTTT
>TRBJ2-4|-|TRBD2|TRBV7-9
CASSFRTSGRRNIQYF
TGTGCCAGCAGCTTCCGGACTAGCGGGAGGAGGAACATTCAGTACTTC
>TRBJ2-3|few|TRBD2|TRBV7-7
CASSSGPTSGHTDTQYF
TGTGCCAGCAGCTCGGGACCGACTAGCGGCCACACAGATACGCAGTATTTT
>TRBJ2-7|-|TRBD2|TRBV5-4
CASSFGTSGRSTPYEQYF
TGTGCCAGCAGCTTTGGGACTAGCGGGAGGAGTACCCCCTACGAGCAGTACTTC
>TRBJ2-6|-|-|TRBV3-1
CASSGGNAFSGANVLTF
TGTGCCAGCAGCGGTGGCAACGCGTTCTCTGGGGCCAACGTCCTGACTTTC
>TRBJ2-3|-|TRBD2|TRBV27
CASSLWLPIQREITDTQYF
TGTGCCAGCAGTTTATGGCTTCCCATTCAGCGGGAGATCACAGATACGCAGTATTTT
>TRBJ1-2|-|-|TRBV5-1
CASSLDAGFSLFLRYFYGYTF
TGCGCCAGCAGCTTGGACGCGGGCTTTTCGCTCTTCCTCCGCTACTTCTATGGCTACACCTTC
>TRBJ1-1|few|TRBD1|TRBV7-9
CASSSSGQGATEAFF
TGTGCCAGCAGCTCGTCGGGACAGGGGGCCACTGAAGCTTTCTTT
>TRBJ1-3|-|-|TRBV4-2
CASSPRSGRSGNTIYF
TGTGCCAGCAGCCCAAGATCTGGAAGGTCTGGAAACACCATATATTTT
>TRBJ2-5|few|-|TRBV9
CASNHGGLKETQYF
TGTGCCAGCAACCACGGAGGGCTGAAAGAGACCCAGTACTTC
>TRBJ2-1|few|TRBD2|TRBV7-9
CASSSGLAGGEQFF
TGTGCCAGCAGCTCGGGACTAGCGGGAGGCGAGCAGTTCTTC
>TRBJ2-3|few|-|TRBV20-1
CSARMAGLSTDTQYF
TGCAGTGCTAGGATGGCGGGTCTAAGCACAGATACGCAGTATTTT
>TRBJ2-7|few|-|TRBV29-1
CSVELAGYEQYF
TGCAGCGTTGAGCTAGCTGGCTACGAGCAGTACTTC
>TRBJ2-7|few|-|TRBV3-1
CASSQGGGTYEQYF
TGTGCCAGCAGCCAAGGTGGGGGAACCTACGAGCAGTACTTC
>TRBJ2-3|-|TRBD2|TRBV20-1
CSAKRREGTDTQYF
TGCAGTGCAAAAAGGCGGGAGGGCACAGATACGCAGTATTTT
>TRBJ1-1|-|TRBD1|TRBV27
CASSLQGGVTEAFF
TGTGCCAGCAGTTTACAGGGGGGGGTCACTGAAGCTTTCTTT
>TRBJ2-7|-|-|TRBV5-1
CASSLAERGGNEQYF
TGCGCCAGCAGCTTGGCCGAAAGGGGTGGGAACGAGCAGTACTTC
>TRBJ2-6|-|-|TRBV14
CASSPWATGANVLTF
TGTGCCAGCAGCCCTTGGGCGACTGGGGCCAACGTCCTGACTTTC
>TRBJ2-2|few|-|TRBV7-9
CASGPGQNTGELFF
TGTGCCAGCGGTCCGGGACAGAACACCGGGGAGCTGTTTTTT
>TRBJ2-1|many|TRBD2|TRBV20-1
CSASSGRESYNEQFF
TGCAGTGCTAGTAGCGGGAGAGAGTCCTACAATGAGCAGTTCTTC
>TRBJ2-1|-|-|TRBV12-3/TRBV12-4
CASSLRHRDNEQFF
TGTGCCAGCAGTTTAAGGCACAGGGACAATGAGCAGTTCTTC